The clone carrying this TCR beta chain was counted a few times. The antigen is not known. MiXCR, applied by TCRdb to the 5' RACE reads, yields one record per CDR3 protein. The profile shows roughly 570,000 distinct CDR3 sequences, more than 9% of them singletons. The record originates from a study of identical twins. Whole-study results and caveats: Twin pairs' shared out-of-frame alpha sequences were enriched in low generation probability.

Healthy Caucasian individuals made up all the donors. These same records also appear under a second study, on yellow fever vaccine responses in identical twins.

Sample: PBMCs. The receptor comes from a woman aged 18-29 years in good health.

CDR3 amino acids: CSVSRTTYNEQFF. Here the CDR3 DNA reads TGCAGCGTTTCTCGGACGACCTACAATGAGCAGTTCTTC. The rearrangement links TRBV29-1 to TRBJ2-1; no definite D call. Looked up from germline, CDR1 is SQVTM and CDR2 is ANQGSEA. Trimming shortened V by 5 bases and J by 2 bases, and 10 bases separated the two germline ends. This CDR3 is 13 amino acids long.